A selection of T cell receptor beta chains follows, all from one sample in a study of CD8 T cells in ankylosing spondylitis. TCRdb reprocessed the 5' RACE reads via MiXCR and lists one record per CDR3 protein. The repertoire consists of about 240,000 distinct CDR3 sequences, with less than 10% occurring once and the leading ten covering about 6.8%. Sequencing was carried out using blood, either unsorted or a sorted T cell fraction (not recorded which). The receptors come from a male donor with ankylosing spondylitis or in good health (not recorded which). Both conserved end residues are part of each CDR3. Not every row has a clone size; where given, it reads once, few, many or a size class.

v_gene: TRBV5-6; abundance: many; j_gene: TRBJ2-7; CDR3aa: CASSYTGSPSYEQYF
v_gene: TRBV10-3; abundance: -; j_gene: TRBJ2-7; CDR3aa: CAISGPQRHEQYF
v_gene: TRBV5-6; abundance: many; j_gene: TRBJ2-1; CDR3aa: CASKQSVYNEQFF
v_gene: TRBV3-1; abundance: few; j_gene: TRBJ1-5; CDR3aa: CASSQDFRNQPQHF
v_gene: TRBV27; abundance: many; j_gene: TRBJ2-1; CDR3aa: CASRGGLSYNEQFF
v_gene: TRBV29-1; abundance: many; j_gene: TRBJ2-5; CDR3aa: CILAGEFETQYF
v_gene: TRBV5-6; abundance: -; j_gene: TRBJ2-7; CDR3aa: CASSSDRGSSYEQYF
v_gene: TRBV20-1; abundance: -; j_gene: TRBJ2-3; CDR3aa: CSATSGLAGVSDTQYF
v_gene: TRBV7-2; abundance: many; j_gene: TRBJ2-7; CDR3aa: CASSLRDRGSEQYF
v_gene: TRBV27; abundance: many; j_gene: TRBJ2-5; CDR3aa: CASSSETQYF
v_gene: TRBV27; abundance: many; j_gene: TRBJ2-1; CDR3aa: CASSRSTSGGRYNEQFF
v_gene: TRBV6-1; abundance: many; j_gene: TRBJ1-2; CDR3aa: CASSEAGLNRGYTF
v_gene: TRBV7-9; abundance: many; j_gene: TRBJ2-7; CDR3aa: CASSSGFSAYEQYF
v_gene: TRBV12-3/TRBV12-4; abundance: few; j_gene: TRBJ2-5; CDR3aa: CASSFPQGVEETQYF
v_gene: TRBV6-5; abundance: many; j_gene: TRBJ2-5; CDR3aa: CASRPLGETQYF
v_gene: TRBV20-1; abundance: many; j_gene: TRBJ1-1; CDR3aa: CSAHGQWGGDTEAFF
v_gene: TRBV27; abundance: many; j_gene: TRBJ2-5; CDR3aa: CASSLQLTSGQETQYF
v_gene: TRBV7-9; abundance: -; j_gene: TRBJ1-3; CDR3aa: CASNMASGNTIYF
v_gene: TRBV20-1; abundance: many; j_gene: TRBJ2-7; CDR3aa: CSARDSPQKRGGLSEQYF
v_gene: TRBV11-2; abundance: few; j_gene: TRBJ2-1; CDR3aa: CASSASSGRADEQFF
v_gene: TRBV18; abundance: few; j_gene: TRBJ2-3; CDR3aa: CASRRGASTDTQYF
v_gene: TRBV5-1; abundance: many; j_gene: TRBJ2-7; CDR3aa: CASSTSGTRALAYSYEQYF
v_gene: TRBV10-3; abundance: many; j_gene: TRBJ1-2; CDR3aa: CAISESMGELYGYTF
v_gene: TRBV7-2; abundance: -; j_gene: TRBJ2-7; CDR3aa: CASSLAGTSINEQYF
v_gene: TRBV5-1; abundance: -; j_gene: TRBJ2-1; CDR3aa: CASRVRAGANEQFF
v_gene: TRBV7-9; abundance: few; j_gene: TRBJ2-1; CDR3aa: CASTPSGTGAYNEQFF
v_gene: TRBV20-1; abundance: many; j_gene: TRBJ1-2; CDR3aa: CSARVRTEVHTF
v_gene: TRBV30; abundance: few; j_gene: TRBJ2-7; CDR3aa: CAWSSGTFPYEQYF
v_gene: TRBV27; abundance: few; j_gene: TRBJ1-1; CDR3aa: CASSFFGRQNTEAFF
v_gene: TRBV19; abundance: -; j_gene: TRBJ2-3; CDR3aa: CASSTGTMRDTQYF
v_gene: TRBV29-1; abundance: many; j_gene: TRBJ2-1; CDR3aa: CSVEVFSQGGKRGYNEQFF
v_gene: TRBV20-1; abundance: many; j_gene: TRBJ2-1; CDR3aa: CSARDNPASGTEEQFF
v_gene: TRBV19; abundance: many; j_gene: TRBJ2-1; CDR3aa: CASSMAGTEYNEQFF
v_gene: TRBV7-9; abundance: many; j_gene: TRBJ2-7; CDR3aa: CASSLDVTEQYF
v_gene: TRBV12-3/TRBV12-4; abundance: many; j_gene: TRBJ1-1; CDR3aa: CASSSRTVATEAFF
v_gene: TRBV7-2; abundance: -; j_gene: TRBJ1-5; CDR3aa: CASSLALPNQPQHF
v_gene: TRBV12-3/TRBV12-4; abundance: many; j_gene: TRBJ2-3; CDR3aa: CASSLIGRVDWQYF
v_gene: TRBV7-9; abundance: few; j_gene: TRBJ1-6; CDR3aa: CASRGAGESPLHF
v_gene: TRBV20-1; abundance: many; j_gene: TRBJ2-1; CDR3aa: CSARDKISYNEQFF
v_gene: TRBV7-9; abundance: -; j_gene: TRBJ1-1; CDR3aa: CASSSGGVCTEAFF